This T cell receptor beta chain comes out of a study of blood T cell repertoires in COVID-19. About the study: There were acute and convalescent COVID-19 samples, and they came from the United States, Italy and Spain. PBMCs, B-cell-depleted T cells, or T cells provided the cDNA or gDNA that made up the material.

Clones were sequenced by immunoSEQ multiplex PCR, and TCRdb holds only the in-frame ones, with some missing. The sample has 140,000 or so clones; around 84% are singletons. Germline V gene sequence: CDR1 MNHNS, CDR2 SASEGT. V lost 2 bases and J lost 10, with 12 bases in between. The CDR3 has 13 residues. The sequencing sample was made of peripheral blood. This sequence originates from a woman aged 45 to 65 with acute or convalescent COVID-19. The genes are TRBV6-1 and TRBJ1-5; D is ambiguous. The CDR3 region is CASSESSPNPQHF. DNA of the CDR3: TGTGCCAGCAGTGAAAGTAGTCCAAATCCCCAGCATTTT.